What follows is one TCR beta chain and its context. Its antigen remains unidentified. This entry is derived from a study of CD8 T cells in ankylosing spondylitis. General study findings and limits: Apparently characteristic of ankylosing spondylitis blood was a TCR beta motif (fewer than ten highly homologous variants).

The CDR3 runs to 16 residues. V lost 5 bases, J lost 3 bases, and 12 bases stayed unmatched. The germline V gene encodes CDR1 SQVTM and CDR2 ANQGSEA. TCR beta libraries were made by quantitative 5'-RACE with molecular barcodes. Using its own MiXCR run on the 5' RACE reads, TCRdb lists one record per CDR3 protein. The table records around 340,000 distinct CDR3 sequences, approximately 15% of them present only once. The chain is built from TRBV29-1 and TRBJ2-1, with 8 bases matching TRBD2. The receptor's source is a male donor with ankylosing spondylitis or in good health (not recorded which). Sequencing was performed on blood, either unsorted or a sorted T cell fraction (not recorded which). CDR3 coding DNA: TGCAGCGTTCTTCAATCGACGGGAGGGAGCTACAATGAGCAGTTCTTC. This codes for CSVLQSTGGSYNEQFF.